This T cell receptor (beta chain) was recovered during a study of OX40 agonist ivuxolimab in advanced cancers. The V and J ends lost 4 bases and 1 base respectively, with 11 bases between them. Germline-derived CDR1 and CDR2 are SGDLS and YYNGEE. The CDR3 extends over 14 amino acids. TCRdb keeps only in-frame clones here, not all; method: immunoSEQ multiplex PCR. The sample has tens of thousands of clones; 70% to 90% are singletons. The sample was CD4+ or CD8+ T cells sorted from blood, taken in a trial of the OX40 agonist ivuxolimab. The TCR was taken from an adult with an advanced solid tumor such as melanoma, head and neck, liver or kidney cancer. This rearrangement joins TRBV9 to TRBJ1-2; D ambiguous. The CDR3 bases are TGTGCCAGCAGCCCAATGTCAGATAACTATGGCTACACCTTC. Protein product: CASSPMSDNYGYTF.